Sequencing of this T cell receptor (beta chain) was carried out in a study of Ad26.COV2.S vaccination and SARS-CoV-2 variants. Study observations and caveats: TCR breadth and depth analyses may have underestimated total T cell responses. Placebo recipients and vaccine recipients were similar in non-spike TCR breadth.

The CDR3 extends over 11 amino acids. Deletions cut 3 bases from V and 7 bases from J, with 9 bases between. Germline V lookup: CDR1 DFQATT, CDR2 SNEGSKA (reference sequence). A word on this clone: Its target is not known.

Treatment denoted: approximately 18 received Ad26.COV2.S at low or high dose, single or two shots; about 5 received placebo; per-sample allocation not given. Sampling occurred on day 63 after the first vaccine or placebo injection. An adult aged 18-55 years in Boston served as the donor. The method was immunoSEQ multiplex PCR; TCRdb's version includes in-frame clones alone and lacks a portion of them. The table lists roughly 510,000 clones, approximately 90% of them singletons. The sequenced sample was peripheral blood, obtained in a trial of Ad26.COV2.S vaccine versus placebo. This sequence originates from a person between 18 and 65 years old who received the Ad26.COV2.S COVID-19 vaccine or a placebo. V and J are TRBV20-1 and TRBJ1-1; D gene ambiguous. The CDR3 loop reads CSASWGGEAFF. DNA of the CDR3: TGCAGTGCTAGTTGGGGTGGTGAAGCTTTCTTT.